The source of this T cell receptor beta chain is a study of T cells in Graves' hyperthyroidism and ophthalmopathy. Study-wide results and limits: Model predictions of ophthalmopathy came a median roughly 6.7 months before onset.

CDR3 length: 13 residues. The germline V gene encodes CDR1 MNHNS and CDR2 SASEGT. Trimming left V 8 bases short and J 4 bases short, with 14 bases between. This clonotype was recorded many times. Its antigen is not identified. Regions amplified from RNA transcripts were the TCR beta CDR3 regions. The primer set for the first-round RT-PCR of the TCR CDR3 was HTBI. One entry per CDR3 protein, called by TCRdb with MiXCR from the multiplex PCR reads. Of some 570,000 distinct CDR3 sequences listed, over 15% were seen once; the top ten hold under 20%. The sequencing input was blood. This rearrangement joins TRBV6-1 to TRBJ1-1; tentative D call: TRBD1 (6 bases). The TCR was taken from a woman aged 18-29 years with Graves' ophthalmopathy. CDR3 DNA: TGTGCCAGCGGTGGGGGCGGGGGCACTGAAGCTTTCTTT. Its protein product is CASGGGGGTEAFF.